The T cell receptor (beta chain) described here comes from a study of blood T cell repertoires in COVID-19. Study summary: Material from acute and convalescent COVID-19 was sourced from the United States, Italy and Spain. In each case, the material was cDNA or gDNA derived from T cells, B-cell-depleted T cells, or PBMCs.

Seattle patients were enrolled during active infection and followed longitudinally. The CDR3 extends over 13 amino acids. The germline CDR1 and CDR2 sequences are SGHRS and YFSETQ. V lost 4 bases to trimming and J lost 4 bases; unmatched junction nucleotides: 3. Per the authors' pipeline: Reference gene primer amplification gave nucleated cell count estimates. This table comes from immunoSEQ multiplex PCR, and its TCRdb copy is limited to in-frame clones, with some not included. Clone size and the V and J calls come from that table; the DNA yielded D and trimming. This sample has fewer than 450,000 clones, with about nine tenths found just once.

The TCR was taken from a woman in her 70s with COVID-19, enrolled during active disease. The sample consisted of peripheral blood. V and J are TRBV5-1 and TRBJ2-3; TRBD1 matches 7 bases. The CDR3 sequence is CASSRTGADTQYF. The CDR3 DNA follows: TGCGCCAGCAGCCGCACAGGGGCAGATACGCAGTATTTT.